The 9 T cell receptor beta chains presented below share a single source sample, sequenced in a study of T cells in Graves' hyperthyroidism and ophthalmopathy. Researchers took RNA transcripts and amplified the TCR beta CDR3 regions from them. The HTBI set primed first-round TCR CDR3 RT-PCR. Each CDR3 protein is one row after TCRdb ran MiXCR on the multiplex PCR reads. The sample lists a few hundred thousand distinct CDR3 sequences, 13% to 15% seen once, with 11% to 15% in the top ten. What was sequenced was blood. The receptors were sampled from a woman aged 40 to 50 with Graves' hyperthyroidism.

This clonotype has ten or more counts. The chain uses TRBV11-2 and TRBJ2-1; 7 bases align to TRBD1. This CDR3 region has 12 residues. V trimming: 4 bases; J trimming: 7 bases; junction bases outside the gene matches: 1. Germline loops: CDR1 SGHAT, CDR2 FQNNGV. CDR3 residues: CASSWTGNEQFF. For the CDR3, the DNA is TGTGCCAGCAGCTGGACAGGAAATGAGCAGTTCTTC.

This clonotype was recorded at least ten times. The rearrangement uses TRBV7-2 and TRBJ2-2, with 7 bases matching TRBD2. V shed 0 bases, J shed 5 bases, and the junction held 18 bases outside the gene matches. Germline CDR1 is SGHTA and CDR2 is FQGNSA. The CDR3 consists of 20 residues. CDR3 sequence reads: CASSLALGFRRGRWTGELFF. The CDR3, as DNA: TGTGCCAGCAGCTTAGCGCTCGGTTTTCGGCGCGGGAGATGGACCGGGGAGCTGTTTTTT.

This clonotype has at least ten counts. The CDR3: CASSQAGREQPQHF. CDR3 nucleotides: TGTGCCAGCAGCCAAGCGGGGCGAGAACAGCCCCAGCATTTT. This chain joins TRBV3-1 and TRBJ1-5, with D perhaps TRBD1 (5 bases). The V gene lost 1 base and the J gene lost 7 bases, with 11 bases spanning the gap. The germline gives CDR1 LGHDT, CDR2 YNNKEL (reference sequence). The CDR3 sequence is 14 residues long.

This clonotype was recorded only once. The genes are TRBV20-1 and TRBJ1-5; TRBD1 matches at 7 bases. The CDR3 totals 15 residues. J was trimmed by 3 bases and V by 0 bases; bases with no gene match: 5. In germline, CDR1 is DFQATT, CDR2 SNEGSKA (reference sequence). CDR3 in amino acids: CSAREAGQINQPQHF. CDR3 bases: TGCAGTGCTAGAGAGGCGGGACAGATCAATCAGCCCCAGCATTTT.

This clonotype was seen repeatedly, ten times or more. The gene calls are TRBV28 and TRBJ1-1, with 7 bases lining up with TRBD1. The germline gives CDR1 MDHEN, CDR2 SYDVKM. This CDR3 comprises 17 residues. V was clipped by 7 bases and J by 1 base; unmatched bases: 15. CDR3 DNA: TGTGCCAGCATTAATGGGGGGACAGAAGACAGGAACACTGAAGCTTTCTTT. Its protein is CASINGGTEDRNTEAFF.

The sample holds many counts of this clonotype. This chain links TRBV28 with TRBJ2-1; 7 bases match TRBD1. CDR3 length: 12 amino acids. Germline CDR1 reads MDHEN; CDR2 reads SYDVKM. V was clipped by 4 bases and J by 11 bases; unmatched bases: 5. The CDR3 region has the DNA TGTGCCAGCAGTTCCATGACAGGGCAGCAGTTCTTC. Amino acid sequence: CASSSMTGQQFF.

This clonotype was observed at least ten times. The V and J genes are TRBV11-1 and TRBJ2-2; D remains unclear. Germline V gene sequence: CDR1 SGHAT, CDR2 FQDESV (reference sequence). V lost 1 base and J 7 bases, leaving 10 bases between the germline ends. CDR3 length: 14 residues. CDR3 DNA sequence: TGTGCCAGCAGCTTAGTCAGGACGGGCGGGGAGCTGTTTTTT. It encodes CASSLVRTGGELFF.

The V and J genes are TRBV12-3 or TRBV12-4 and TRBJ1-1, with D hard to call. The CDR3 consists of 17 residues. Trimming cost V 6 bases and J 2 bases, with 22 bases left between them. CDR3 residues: CASRMQLGLWGNTEAFF. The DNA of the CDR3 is TGTGCCAGCAGGATGCAGCTAGGGCTGTGGGGTAACACTGAAGCTTTCTTT.

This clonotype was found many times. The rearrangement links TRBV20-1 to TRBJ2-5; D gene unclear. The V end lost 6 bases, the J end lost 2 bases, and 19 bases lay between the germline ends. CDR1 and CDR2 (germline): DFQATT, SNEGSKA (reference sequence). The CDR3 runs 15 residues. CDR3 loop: CSATGRVSPQETQYF. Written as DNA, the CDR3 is TGCAGTGCCACCGGACGCGTATCCCCTCAAGAGACCCAGTACTTC.